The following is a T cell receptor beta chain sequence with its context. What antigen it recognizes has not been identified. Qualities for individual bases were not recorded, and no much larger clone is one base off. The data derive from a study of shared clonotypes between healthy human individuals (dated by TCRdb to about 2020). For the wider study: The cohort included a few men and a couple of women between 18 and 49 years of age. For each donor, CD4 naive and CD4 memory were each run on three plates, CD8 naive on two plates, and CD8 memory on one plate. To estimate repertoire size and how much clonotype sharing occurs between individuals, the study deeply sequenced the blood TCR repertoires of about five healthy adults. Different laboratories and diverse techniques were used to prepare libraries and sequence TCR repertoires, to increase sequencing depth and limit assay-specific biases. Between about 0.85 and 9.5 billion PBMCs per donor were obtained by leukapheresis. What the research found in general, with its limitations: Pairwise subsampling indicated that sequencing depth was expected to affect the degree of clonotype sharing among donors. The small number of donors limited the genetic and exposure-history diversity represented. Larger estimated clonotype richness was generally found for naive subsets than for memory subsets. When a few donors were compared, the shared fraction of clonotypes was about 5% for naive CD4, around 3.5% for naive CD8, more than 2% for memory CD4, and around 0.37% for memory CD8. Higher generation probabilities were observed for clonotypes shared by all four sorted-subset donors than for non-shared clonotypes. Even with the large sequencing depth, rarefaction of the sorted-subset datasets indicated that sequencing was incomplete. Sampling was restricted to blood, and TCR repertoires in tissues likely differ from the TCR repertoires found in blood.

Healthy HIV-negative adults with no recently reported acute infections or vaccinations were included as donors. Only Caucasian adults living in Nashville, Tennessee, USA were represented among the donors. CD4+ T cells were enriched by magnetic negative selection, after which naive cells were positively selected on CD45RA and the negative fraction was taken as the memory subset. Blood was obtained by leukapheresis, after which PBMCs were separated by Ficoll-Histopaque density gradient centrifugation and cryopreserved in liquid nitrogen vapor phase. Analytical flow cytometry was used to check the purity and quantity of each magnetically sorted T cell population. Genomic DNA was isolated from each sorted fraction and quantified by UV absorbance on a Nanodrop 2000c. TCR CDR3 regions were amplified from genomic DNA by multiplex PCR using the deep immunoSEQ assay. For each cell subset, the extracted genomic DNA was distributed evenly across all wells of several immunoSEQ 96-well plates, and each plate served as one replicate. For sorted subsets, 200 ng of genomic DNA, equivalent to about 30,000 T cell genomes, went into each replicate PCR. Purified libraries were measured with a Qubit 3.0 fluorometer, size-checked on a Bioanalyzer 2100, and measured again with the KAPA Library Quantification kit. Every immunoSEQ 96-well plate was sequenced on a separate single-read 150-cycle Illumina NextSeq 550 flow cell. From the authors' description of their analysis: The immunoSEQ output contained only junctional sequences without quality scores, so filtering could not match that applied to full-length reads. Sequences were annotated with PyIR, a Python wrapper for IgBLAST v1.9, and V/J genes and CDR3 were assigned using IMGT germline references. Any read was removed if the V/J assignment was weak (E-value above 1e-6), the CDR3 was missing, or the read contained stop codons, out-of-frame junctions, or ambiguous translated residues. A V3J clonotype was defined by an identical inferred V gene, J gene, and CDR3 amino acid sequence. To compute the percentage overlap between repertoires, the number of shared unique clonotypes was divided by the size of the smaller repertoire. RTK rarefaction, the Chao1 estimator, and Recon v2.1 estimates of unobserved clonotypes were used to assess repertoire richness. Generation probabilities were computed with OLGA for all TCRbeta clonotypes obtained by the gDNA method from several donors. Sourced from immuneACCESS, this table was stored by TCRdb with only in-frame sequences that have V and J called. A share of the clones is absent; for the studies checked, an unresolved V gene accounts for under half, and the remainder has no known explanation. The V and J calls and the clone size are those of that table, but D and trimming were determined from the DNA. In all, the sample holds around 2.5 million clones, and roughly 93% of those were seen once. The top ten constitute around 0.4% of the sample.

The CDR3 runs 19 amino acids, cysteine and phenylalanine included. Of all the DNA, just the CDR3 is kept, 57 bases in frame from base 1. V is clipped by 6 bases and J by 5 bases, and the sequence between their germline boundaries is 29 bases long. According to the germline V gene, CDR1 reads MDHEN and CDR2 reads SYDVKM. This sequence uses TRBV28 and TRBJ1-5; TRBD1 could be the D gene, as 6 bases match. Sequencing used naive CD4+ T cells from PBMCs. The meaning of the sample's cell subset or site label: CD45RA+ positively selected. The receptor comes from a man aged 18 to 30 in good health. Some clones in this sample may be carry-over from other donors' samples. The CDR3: CASSFSLVRNRDKDQPQHF. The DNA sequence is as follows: TGTGCCAGCAGCTTTTCATTGGTCAGAAACCGGGACAAGGATCAGCCCCAGCATTTT.